This T cell receptor (beta chain) was sequenced in a study of blood T cell repertoires in COVID-19. CDR3 length: 15 amino acids. The V gene end was trimmed by 5 bases and the J gene end by 3 bases; junction bases not matched to a gene: 3. Germline CDR1 SGHTA, CDR2 FQGTGA. Only in-frame clones appear in the TCRdb table, and some are missing; sequencing was by immunoSEQ multiplex PCR. Of over 200,000 clones in the sample, roughly 84% were seen once. This chain joins TRBV7-3 and TRBJ2-6, with 8 bases identical to TRBD2. The TCR originated in an elderly woman with active or convalescent COVID-19. The sample comprised peripheral blood. The CDR3 DNA reads TGTGCCAGCAGCCCCGGGGGGGTTGGGGCCAACGTCCTGACTTTC. As protein: CASSPGGVGANVLTF.